A selection of T cell receptor beta chains follows, all from one sample in a study of CD8+CD57+ T cells in acquired aplastic anemia. TCRdb re-called the reads with MiXCR, one entry per CDR3 protein. The sample holds about 180,000 distinct CDR3 sequences, almost 50% seen once. Material: sorted CD4+, CD8+, or CD8+CD57+ T cells (not recorded which) from PBMCs. The origin of the receptors is a human donor with aplastic anemia. Each CDR3 is given with its conserved first and last residue. The D gene is left open where the match is weak. A clone size is listed for some rows: how often the clone was seen (once, few, many), or a class if it is expanded.

v_gene	d_gene	j_gene	abundance	CDR3aa	CDR3nt
TRBV12-5	TRBD2	TRBJ2-3	few	CASGFALSGGASTDTQYF	TGTGCTAGTGGTTTTGCCTTGAGCGGGGGGGCCAGCACAGATACGCAGTATTTT
TRBV19	TRBD1	TRBJ1-6	NA	CATKTGAYNSPHRF	TGTGCCACCAAGACAGGGGCTTATAATTCACCCCACCGCTTT
TRBV7-3	NA	TRBJ2-3	NA	CASRTAPDTQYF	TGTGCCAGCAGGACAGCACCAGATACGCAGTATTTT
TRBV3-1	NA	TRBJ1-2	few	CASSHYQDNYGYTF	TGTGCCAGCAGCCATTACCAGGATAACTATGGCTACACCTTC
TRBV15	NA	TRBJ1-2	NA	CATSTQRNGVVGYTF	TGTGCCACCAGCACTCAACGGAACGGGGTGGTGGGCTACACCTTC
TRBV7-3	NA	TRBJ2-1	many	CASSLTQYNEQFF	TGTGCCAGCAGCTTAACCCAGTACAATGAGCAGTTCTTC
TRBV11-2	TRBD1	TRBJ2-7	NA	CAWQQGALNMVYEQYF	TGTGCCTGGCAGCAGGGGGCCTTAAATATGGTATACGAGCAGTACTTC
TRBV20-1	NA	TRBJ2-7	NA	CSATIPGTARYEQYF	TGCAGTGCTACCATACCCGGGACGGCCAGGTACGAGCAGTACTTC
TRBV7-3	NA	TRBJ1-6	few	CASSFARVNSPLHF	TGTGCCAGCAGCTTCGCCAGGGTCAATTCACCCCTCCACTTT
TRBV6-5	NA	TRBJ1-1	many	CASQRNTEAFF	TGTGCCAGCCAACGGAACACTGAAGCTTTCTTT
TRBV11-2	NA	TRBJ2-7	NA	CASSLGWGYEQYF	TGTGCCAGCAGCTTAGGTTGGGGGTACGAGCAGTACTTC
TRBV9	NA	TRBJ1-1	few	CASSEFGGTEAFF	TGTGCCAGCAGCGAATTTGGGGGGACTGAAGCTTTCTTT
TRBV11-3	NA	TRBJ2-2	few	CASRPVGTTQGRATGELFF	TGTGCCAGCAGACCGGTCGGGACAACACAGGGACGAGCCACCGGGGAGCTGTTTTTT
TRBV20-1	NA	TRBJ1-4	many	CSARDYRGDEKLFF	TGCAGTGCTAGAGATTATAGGGGGGATGAAAAACTGTTTTTT
TRBV20-1	NA	TRBJ1-2	NA	CSARDISTRRLYGYTF	TGCAGTGCTAGAGATATATCGACACGACGCCTCTATGGCTACACCTTC
TRBV15	TRBD1	TRBJ2-6	NA	CATSTVQGSGANVLTF	TGTGCCACCAGCACAGTACAGGGGTCTGGGGCCAACGTCCTGACTTTC
TRBV2	TRBD1	TRBJ1-6	NA	CASSIADRGPLSPLHF	TGTGCCAGCTCCATTGCAGACAGGGGTCCCCTTTCACCCCTCCACTTT
TRBV10-3	NA	TRBJ2-7	few	CAIKRGETYEQYF	TGTGCCATCAAGAGAGGGGAAACCTACGAGCAGTACTTC
TRBV5-4	TRBD2	TRBJ2-5	NA	CASSWVAGGQETQYF	TGTGCCAGCAGCTGGGTAGCGGGGGGGCAAGAGACCCAGTACTTC
TRBV7-9	NA	TRBJ2-3	NA	CASKPFLTQYF	TGTGCCAGCAAGCCCTTTCTCACGCAGTATTTT
TRBV7-9	NA	TRBJ1-2	NA	CASRDSRNYGYTF	TGTGCCAGCAGGGACAGTCGAAACTATGGCTACACCTTC
TRBV6-1	NA	TRBJ2-7	many	CASSEVLGGPANYEQYF	TGTGCCAGCAGTGAAGTTTTGGGGGGACCCGCCAACTACGAGCAGTACTTC
TRBV10-2	NA	TRBJ2-7	few	CASSDDSYEQYF	TGCGCCAGCAGTGATGACTCCTACGAGCAGTACTTC
TRBV29-1	NA	TRBJ1-5	once	CSVESCSLYSNQPQHF	TGCAGCGTTGAGAGTTGCAGCCTGTATAGCAATCAGCCCCAGCATTTT
TRBV24-1	NA	TRBJ2-7	few	CATREAGTPSYEQYF	TGTGCCACCAGGGAAGCCGGGACACCTTCCTACGAGCAGTACTTC
TRBV29-1	NA	TRBJ1-4	NA	CSVSRLTNEKLFF	TGCAGCGTTAGTAGGCTAACTAATGAAAAACTGTTTTTT
TRBV12-5	TRBD1	TRBJ1-5	NA	CACGLVLDRGGQQPQHF	TGTGCTTGTGGTTTGGTACTAGACAGGGGAGGCCAACAGCCCCAGCATTTT
TRBV15	NA	TRBJ2-2	NA	CASTPGATGELFF	TGTGCCAGTACCCCGGGGGCCACCGGGGAGCTGTTTTTT
TRBV14	TRBD1	TRBJ2-2	many	CASSHRRQGALGELFF	TGTGCCAGCAGCCATCGAAGACAGGGGGCTCTCGGGGAGCTGTTTTTT
TRBV7-8	NA	TRBJ1-2	NA	CASSLRPEGYTF	TGTGCCAGCAGCTTAAGGCCCGAGGGCTACACCTTC
TRBV5-1	NA	TRBJ2-1	many	CASSLLSQGGGNEQFF	TGCGCCAGCAGCTTGCTTTCGCAGGGTGGGGGCAATGAGCAGTTCTTC
TRBV24-1	TRBD1	TRBJ2-3	few	CATMRTGNTDTQYF	TGTGCCACCATGCGGACAGGGAACACAGATACGCAGTATTTT
TRBV29-1	TRBD1	TRBJ2-7	NA	CSVDPGQGIFEQYF	TGCAGCGTCGACCCGGGACAGGGAATTTTCGAGCAGTACTTC
TRBV11-2	TRBD2	TRBJ2-5	many	CASSFSGGEGTQYF	TGTGCCAGCAGCTTTTCCGGTGGGGAGGGGACCCAGTACTTC
TRBV4-2	NA	TRBJ1-6	many	CASSQDRAGNSPLHF	TGTGCCAGCAGCCAAGATCGGGCAGGGAATTCACCCCTCCACTTT
TRBV7-6	TRBD1	TRBJ2-3	NA	CASSSKQGTSDTRYF	TGTGCCAGCAGCTCCAAACAGGGGACGTCAGATACGCGGTATTTT
TRBV15	NA	TRBJ2-7	many	CATSRSVDYEQYF	TGTGCCACCAGCAGATCAGTCGATTACGAGCAGTACTTC
TRBV5-5	TRBD1	TRBJ2-1	NA	CASSYGTGRTEQFF	TGTGCCAGCAGCTACGGGACAGGGCGTACTGAGCAGTTCTTC
TRBV9	TRBD1	TRBJ2-7	NA	CASSVDTGTGTYEQYF	TGTGCCAGCAGCGTAGATACCGGGACAGGGACCTACGAGCAGTACTTC
TRBV6-1	NA	TRBJ1-4	NA	CASSDFERGIREKLFF	TGTGCCAGCAGTGATTTCGAAAGGGGGATAAGAGAAAAACTGTTTTTT
TRBV28	NA	TRBJ1-1	NA	CASSFRTHTEAFF	TGTGCCAGCAGTTTTAGGACACACACTGAAGCCTTCTTT